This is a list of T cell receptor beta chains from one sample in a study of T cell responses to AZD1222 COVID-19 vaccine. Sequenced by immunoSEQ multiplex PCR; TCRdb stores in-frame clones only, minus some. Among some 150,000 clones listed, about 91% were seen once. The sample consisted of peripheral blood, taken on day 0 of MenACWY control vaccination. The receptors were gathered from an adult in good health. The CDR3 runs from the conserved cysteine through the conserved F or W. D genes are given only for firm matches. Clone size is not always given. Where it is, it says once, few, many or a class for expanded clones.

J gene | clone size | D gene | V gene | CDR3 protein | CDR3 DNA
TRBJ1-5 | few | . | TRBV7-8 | CASSLGDGGGNQPQHF | TGTGCCAGCAGCTTAGGGGACGGCGGGGGCAATCAGCCCCAGCATTTT
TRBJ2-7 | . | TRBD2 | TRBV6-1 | CASSEGGLRTSGSSYEQYF | TGTGCCAGCAGTGAAGGGGGCCTTAGGACTAGCGGGAGCTCCTACGAGCAGTACTTC
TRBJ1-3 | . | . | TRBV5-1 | CASSAGSASSGNTIYF | TGCGCCAGCAGTGCCGGGTCGGCGAGCTCTGGAAACACCATATATTTT
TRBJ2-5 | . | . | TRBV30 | CAWTDNQETQYF | TGTGCCTGGACAGATAACCAAGAGACCCAGTACTTC
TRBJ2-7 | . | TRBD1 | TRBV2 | CASSGVPRTGRPTYEQYF | TGTGCCAGCAGTGGAGTCCCTCGGACAGGCCGACCCACCTACGAGCAGTACTTC
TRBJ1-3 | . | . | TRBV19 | CASERGGRNTIYF | TGTGCCAGTGAGAGGGGGGGTCGAAACACCATATATTTT
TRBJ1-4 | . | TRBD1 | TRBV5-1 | CASSPAVGQGVSAGVF | TGCGCCAGCAGCCCGGCGGTGGGACAGGGGGTGTCGGCGGGGGTTTTT
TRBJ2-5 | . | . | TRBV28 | CASSLRTASQETQYF | TGTGCCAGCAGTTTACGGACAGCGTCCCAAGAGACCCAGTACTTC
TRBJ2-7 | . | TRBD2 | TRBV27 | CASRTGGRYEQYF | TGTGCCAGCAGGACGGGAGGTAGATACGAGCAGTACTTC
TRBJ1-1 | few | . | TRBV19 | CASRRGEEANTEAFF | TGTGCCAGTCGACGGGGGGAGGAGGCGAACACTGAAGCTTTCTTT
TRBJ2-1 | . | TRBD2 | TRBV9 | CASSVYPIPTSGSNEQFF | TGTGCCAGCAGCGTATATCCAATTCCGACTAGCGGGAGTAACGAGCAGTTCTTC
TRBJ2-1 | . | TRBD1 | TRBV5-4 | CASSLERGTGMLF | TGTGCCAGCAGCTTGGAGAGGGGGACAGGAATGCTCTTC
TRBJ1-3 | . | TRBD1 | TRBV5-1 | CASSLEGTAGPNTIYF | TGCGCCAGCAGTCTCGAGGGGACAGCGGGACCAAACACCATATATTTT
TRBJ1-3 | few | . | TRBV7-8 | CASSLTGAQAGNTIYF | TGTGCCAGCAGCTTAACGGGGGCGCAGGCGGGAAACACCATATATTTT
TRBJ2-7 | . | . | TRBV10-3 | CAISEASDREGYEQYF | TGTGCCATCAGTGAGGCTTCGGATAGAGAAGGCTACGAGCAGTACTTC
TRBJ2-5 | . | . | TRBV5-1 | CASSLVLAGQETQYF | TGCGCCAGCAGCTTGGTTTTGGCAGGGCAAGAGACCCAGTACTTC
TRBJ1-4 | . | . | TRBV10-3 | CAISDRTVATNEKLFF | TGTGCCATCAGTGACAGGACTGTCGCAACTAATGAAAAACTGTTTTTT
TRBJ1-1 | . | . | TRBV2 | CASRITENTEAFF | TGTGCCAGCAGAATTACCGAGAACACTGAAGCTTTCTTT
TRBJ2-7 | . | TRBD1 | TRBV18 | CASSPTGQGQGEQYF | TGTGCCAGCTCACCAACGGGACAGGGGCAGGGAGAGCAGTACTTC
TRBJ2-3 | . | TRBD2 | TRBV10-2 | CASSESVGGPSDTQYF | TGCGCCAGCAGTGAGTCAGTGGGAGGGCCCTCCGATACGCAGTATTTT
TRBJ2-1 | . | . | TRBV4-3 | CASSQDEQRSSYNEQFF | TGCGCCAGCAGCCAAGACGAGCAACGGAGCTCCTACAATGAGCAGTTCTTC
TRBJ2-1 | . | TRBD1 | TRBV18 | CASSRDRMGSSYNEQFF | TGTGCCAGCTCACGGGACAGGATGGGGAGCTCCTACAATGAGCAGTTCTTC
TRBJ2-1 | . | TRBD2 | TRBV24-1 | CATSDPRTSPYNEQFF | TGTGCCACCAGTGATCCCCGGACTAGCCCCTACAATGAGCAGTTCTTC
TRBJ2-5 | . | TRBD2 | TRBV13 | CASSTRTSGSETQYF | TGTGCCAGCAGCACCCGGACTAGCGGGAGTGAGACCCAGTACTTC
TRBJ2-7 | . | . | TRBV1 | CTSSRRVAGGPGEQYF | TGCACCAGCAGCCGTAGGGTAGCGGGAGGGCCGGGAGAGCAGTACTTC
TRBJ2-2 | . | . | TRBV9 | CASSVESAYTGELFF | TGTGCCAGCAGCGTAGAATCCGCATATACCGGGGAGCTGTTTTTT
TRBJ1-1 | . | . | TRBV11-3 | CASSFSRANTEAFF | TGTGCCAGCAGCTTTTCCAGGGCGAACACTGAAGCTTTCTTT
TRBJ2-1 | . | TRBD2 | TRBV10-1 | CASSEGLADVNEQFF | TGCGCCAGCAGTGAGGGACTAGCGGACGTCAATGAGCAGTTCTTC
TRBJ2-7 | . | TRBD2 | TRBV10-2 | CACGRERESREQYF | TGCGCCTGCGGACGAGAGCGGGAGTCGAGAGAGCAGTACTTC
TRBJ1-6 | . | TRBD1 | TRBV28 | CASSRTGGSYNSPLHF | TGTGCCAGCAGCCGGACAGGGGGCTCCTATAATTCACCCCTCCACTTT
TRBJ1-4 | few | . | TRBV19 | CASRPAGGLGEKLFF | TGTGCCAGTAGGCCTGCCGGGGGCTTAGGCGAAAAACTGTTTTTT
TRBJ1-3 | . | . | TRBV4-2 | CASSQGPILSGNTIYF | TGTGCCAGCAGCCAGGGGCCAATACTCTCTGGAAACACCATATATTTT
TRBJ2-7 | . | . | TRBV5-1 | CASSDGPSSYEQYF | TGCGCCAGCAGCGACGGCCCAAGCTCCTACGAGCAGTACTTC
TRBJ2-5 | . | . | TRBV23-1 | CASSPSGGGAKTQYF | TGCGCCAGCAGTCCATCGGGGGGCGGGGCGAAGACCCAGTACTTC
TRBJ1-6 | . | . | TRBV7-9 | CASQSSYNSPLHF | TGTGCCAGCCAGAGCTCCTATAATTCACCCCTCCACTTT
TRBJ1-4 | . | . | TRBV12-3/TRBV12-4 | CASSFRSEKLFF | TGTGCCAGCAGTTTTCGGTCTGAAAAACTGTTTTTT
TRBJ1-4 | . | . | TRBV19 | CASSATGKSELFF | TGTGCCAGTAGTGCAACAGGGAAATCCGAACTGTTTTTT
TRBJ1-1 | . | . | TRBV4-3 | CASSQNRWGTEAFF | TGCGCCAGCAGCCAAAACCGATGGGGCACTGAAGCTTTCTTT
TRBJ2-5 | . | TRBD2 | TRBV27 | CASSTGTSGGETQYF | TGTGCCAGCAGTACAGGGACTAGCGGGGGAGAGACCCAGTACTTC